These T cell receptor beta chains were read from a single sample in a study of regulatory T cells in long-lasting Graves disease. TCRdb passed the multiplex PCR reads through MiXCR, listing each CDR3 protein once. Of 500,000 or so distinct CDR3 sequences listed, around 15% are singletons. These data also formed part of another study, on T cells in Graves' hyperthyroidism and ophthalmopathy.

Source: peripheral blood mononuclear cells (PBMCs), taken at new diagnosis, from a patient treated with antithyroid drugs. These receptors were taken from a woman between 50 and 59 years old with Graves disease. Both conserved end residues are part of each CDR3. A D gene is named only where the DNA matches it firmly. A row's size may be missing; if present it is once, few, many or a size class.

NA	many	TRBJ2-3	TRBV6-1	TGTGCCAGCGAAAAGGGGACAGATACGCAGTATTTT	CASEKGTDTQYF
NA	many	TRBJ2-2	TRBV28	TGTGCCAGCATAAGGGGGTGGGACACCGGGGAGCTGTTTTTT	CASIRGWDTGELFF
NA	many	TRBJ1-1	TRBV2	TGTGCCAGCAGTGGGGATGGGGGGAACACTGAAGCTTTCTTT	CASSGDGGNTEAFF
NA	few	TRBJ1-4	TRBV5-6	TGTGCCAGCAGCCCCGACGGATATAATGAAAAACTGTTTTTT	CASSPDGYNEKLFF
TRBD1	few	TRBJ2-1	TRBV27	TGTGCCAGCAGTTTATTAGGACAGGGGGAAAATGAGCAGTTCTTC	CASSLLGQGENEQFF
TRBD2	many	TRBJ2-1	TRBV10-3	TGTGCCACCTTACCCGGACTAGTTTACAATGAGCAGTTCTTC	CATLPGLVYNEQFF
TRBD2	NA	TRBJ2-5	TRBV9	TGTGCCAGCAGCGCAGGGACTAGCGGGAGGGTAGAGACCCAGTACTTC	CASSAGTSGRVETQYF
NA	many	TRBJ1-5	TRBV9	TGTGCCAGCAGCGTAGGGGTGGGAGGCAATCAGCCCCAGCATTTT	CASSVGVGGNQPQHF
TRBD2	NA	TRBJ2-1	TRBV9	TGTGCCAGCAGCACCCAACGACTAGCGGGGGGGAATGAGCAGTTCTTC	CASSTQRLAGGNEQFF
NA	NA	TRBJ2-7	TRBV27	TGTGCCACCAGGTCACAGGGAATCCCCTACGAGCAGTACTTC	CATRSQGIPYEQYF
NA	many	TRBJ1-4	TRBV11-1	TGTGCCAGCAGCGGAGACAGGTTTCGGGGGAATGAAAAACTGTTTTTT	CASSGDRFRGNEKLFF
TRBD1	many	TRBJ2-5	TRBV12-3/TRBV12-4	TGTGCCAGCAGACAGGGGCTTCAAGAGACCCAGTACTTC	CASRQGLQETQYF
TRBD2	few	TRBJ2-3	TRBV4-2	TGTGCCAGCAGCCAGCGGGAGAAAAGCACAGATACGCAGTATTTT	CASSQREKSTDTQYF
NA	many	TRBJ1-1	TRBV27	TGTGCCAGCAGTCCAAGGGTCCTAAACACTGAAGCTTTCTTT	CASSPRVLNTEAFF
TRBD2	many	TRBJ2-1	TRBV5-1	TGCGCCAGCAGCTGGGGGACTAGCGGGAGGAACCGGTTCTTC	CASSWGTSGRNRFF
NA	many	TRBJ2-1	TRBV6-1	TGTGCCAGCCTCCCCCTAGAAACAAAGGCAGGGAGGCGTGAGCAGTTCTTC	CASLPLETKAGRREQFF
NA	NA	TRBJ2-2	TRBV9	TGTGCCAGCAGCGTAGCTTCGGGGACTAACACCGGGGAGCTGTTTTTT	CASSVASGTNTGELFF
TRBD2	many	TRBJ2-7	TRBV20-1	TGCAGTGCTCGGACTAGCGGGATTTACGAGCAGTACTTC	CSARTSGIYEQYF
NA	many	TRBJ2-2	TRBV11-2	TGTGCCAGCAGTCCTCGTACCGGGGAGCTGTTTTTT	CASSPRTGELFF
NA	NA	TRBJ1-5	TRBV9	TGTGCCAGCAGCGTAGCCCCCCAGATAAATCAGCCCCAGCATTTT	CASSVAPQINQPQHF
TRBD2	NA	TRBJ2-1	TRBV5-1	TGCGCCAGCAGCCACTCTTTGGGTGGGAGGGCCGAAGATGAGCAGTTCTTC	CASSHSLGGRAEDEQFF
TRBD2	NA	TRBJ2-3	TRBV19	TGTGCCAGCTACAACACCGGGGCGGGAGCAGATACGCAGTATTTT	CASYNTGAGADTQYF
NA	few	TRBJ2-2	TRBV5-1	TGCGCCAGCCTGTCAGGGTCCGGGGAGCTGTTTTTT	CASLSGSGELFF
TRBD2	NA	TRBJ2-1	TRBV5-1	TGCGCCAGCAGCTTGGATGGCGGGAGCGAACGTGAGCAGTTCTTC	CASSLDGGSEREQFF
NA	many	TRBJ2-7	TRBV7-2	TGTGCCAGCAGCTTAATTCCGCAAAGCGAGCAGTACTTC	CASSLIPQSEQYF
TRBD2	many	TRBJ2-1	TRBV5-1	TGCGCCAGCAGCGAAAGCAGCGGGGGCCTTTACAATGAGCAGTTCTTC	CASSESSGGLYNEQFF
NA	many	TRBJ2-7	TRBV7-2	TGTGCCAGCAGCCCAGGGGGCGGGAGCGCCTACGAGCAGTACTTC	CASSPGGGSAYEQYF
NA	many	TRBJ2-1	TRBV7-8	TGTGCCAGCAGCTTAGTACTAGCTAGCAATGAGCAGTTCTTC	CASSLVLASNEQFF
NA	many	TRBJ2-3	TRBV24-1	TGTGCCACCAGTGATCTCCCCTCTACGGGCACAGATACGCAGTATTTT	CATSDLPSTGTDTQYF
NA	many	TRBJ1-1	TRBV2	TGTGCCAGCAGACCCGGAAATATGAACACTGAAGCTTTCTTT	CASRPGNMNTEAFF
TRBD2	NA	TRBJ2-5	TRBV20-1	TGCAGTGCTAGGACTGGACTAGCGGGAGGGCCTGAGACCCAGTACTTC	CSARTGLAGGPETQYF
NA	many	TRBJ1-6	TRBV6-1	TGTGCCAGCACCAGGTCAGGCCCAGGAAATTCACCCCTCCACTTT	CASTRSGPGNSPLHF
TRBD1	NA	TRBJ2-2	TRBV20-1	TGCAGTGCTCCCCGGGAGACAGGGGCCTTAGGGGAGCTGTTTTTT	CSAPRETGALGELFF
NA	many	TRBJ2-1	TRBV12-5	TGTGCTAGTGGTTCACAACCAGGTTACAATGAGCAGTTCTTC	CASGSQPGYNEQFF
TRBD1	many	TRBJ1-1	TRBV6-5	TGTGCCAGCAGTTACTCGGGACAGGGGGCCAACACTGAAGCTTTCTTT	CASSYSGQGANTEAFF
NA	NA	TRBJ2-5	TRBV7-9	TGTGCCAGCAGTTCCTTCGATGAGACCCAGTACTTC	CASSSFDETQYF
TRBD2	many	TRBJ2-3	TRBV7-3	TGTGCCAGCAGCTTAAACCCACTAGCGTTGGATACGCAGTATTTT	CASSLNPLALDTQYF
NA	NA	TRBJ1-2	TRBV9	TGTGCCAGCAGCGTAGTACCATCCCCTGGAGGGGAGGATGGCTACACCTTC	CASSVVPSPGGEDGYTF
TRBD1	many	TRBJ1-2	TRBV27	TGTGCCAGCAGTTTTCTGGGACAGGGAGGCTCGTATGGCTACACCTTC	CASSFLGQGGSYGYTF
NA	few	TRBJ1-4	TRBV28	TGTGCCAGCAGTCCCCCCTGGCAGAAGGAAAAACTGTTTTTT	CASSPPWQKEKLFF
NA	few	TRBJ2-1	TRBV6-9	TGTGCCAGCAGTTACAGCGAGAGCTCCTACAATGAGCAGTTCTTC	CASSYSESSYNEQFF
TRBD1	many	TRBJ2-2	TRBV7-2	TGTGCCAGCAGAACGGACAGGGAGAACACCGGGGAGCTGTTTTTT	CASRTDRENTGELFF
TRBD1	many	TRBJ2-7	TRBV20-1	TGCAGTGCTAGAGGAGACAGGGGGTTGTACGAGCAGTACTTC	CSARGDRGLYEQYF
NA	many	TRBJ2-5	TRBV20-1	TGCAGTGCTCTGGGGAAAGGTGGGGAGACCCAGTACTTC	CSALGKGGETQYF
NA	many	TRBJ1-1	TRBV6-1	TGTGCCAGCAGTGAAGCCGCAAGGGGTGAAGCTTTCTTT	CASSEAARGEAFF
NA	many	TRBJ1-5	TRBV5-1	TGCGCCAGCAGCTTGGAGGACAGTAGCAATCAGCCCCAGCATTTT	CASSLEDSSNQPQHF